The present TCR beta chain was sequenced within a study of early T cells in non-severe SARS-CoV-2 infection. Germline V gives CDR1 SGHNT, CDR2 YENEEA. J gave up 3 bases and V 5 bases, and 4 bases lay outside the gene matches. The CDR3 is made up of 14 amino acids. Individual cDNA molecules each received unique molecular identifiers attached to them. MiXCR, applied by TCRdb to the 5' RACE reads, yields one record per CDR3 protein. The sample has some 89,000 distinct CDR3 sequences; 11% are singletons. The sample was whole blood, taken at baseline. The J gene is TRBJ2-5, the V gene TRBV11-3, with 9 bases lining up with TRBD1. This sequence was found in an adult who was a healthcare worker with PCR-confirmed SARS-CoV-2 infection or an uninfected control (not recorded which). CDR3 bases: TGTGCCAGCAGCCCGCGGGACAGGGAAGAGACCCAGTACTTC. The encoded protein is CASSPRDREETQYF.